This is a list of T cell receptor beta chains from one sample in a study of identical twins. MiXCR, applied by TCRdb to the 5' RACE reads, yields one record per CDR3 protein. This table holds 250,000 to 300,000 distinct CDR3 sequences, roughly 10% found once. This sample also appeared in a second study, on yellow fever vaccine responses in identical twins.

The sample consisted of CD8+ T cells sorted from blood. Receptors were obtained from a woman aged 18-30 years in good health. Both conserved end residues are part of each CDR3. A D gene is named only where the DNA matches it firmly. Clone size is stated in some rows and not others, as once, few, many or a class when expanded.

>-|TRBV4-3|many|TRBJ2-2
CASSLTWGGPGTGELFF
TGCGCCAGCAGCCTAACGTGGGGGGGGCCGGGCACCGGGGAGCTGTTTTTT
>-|TRBV12-3/TRBV12-4|many|TRBJ2-3
CARTTLDGQYTDTQYF
TGTGCCAGGACCACTTTGGATGGACAGTACACAGATACGCAGTATTTT
>-|TRBV27|many|TRBJ1-2
CASSLYGGLPDSYGYTF
TGTGCCAGCAGTTTATATGGAGGGTTGCCCGACTCCTATGGCTACACCTTC
>-|TRBV4-3|-|TRBJ2-5
CASSQRRGPETQYF
TGCGCCAGCAGCCAACGTAGAGGGCCGGAGACCCAGTACTTC
>TRBD1|TRBV6-1|-|TRBJ1-2
CASSKGQAEYGYTF
TGTGCCAGCAGTAAAGGACAGGCTGAATATGGCTACACCTTC
>TRBD2|TRBV6-5|few|TRBJ2-7
CASSYSRAGAGEQYF
TGTGCCAGCAGTTACTCGCGAGCGGGAGCTGGAGAGCAGTACTTC
>-|TRBV20-1|few|TRBJ2-3
CSVTPLEAGDTQYF
TGCAGTGTTACCCCCTTGGAGGCGGGCGATACGCAGTATTTT
>-|TRBV28|many|TRBJ1-1
CASSLGPLDAEAFF
TGTGCCAGCAGTTTAGGTCCACTCGACGCTGAAGCTTTCTTT
>-|TRBV7-8|few|TRBJ2-3
CASSYAVGTADTQYF
TGTGCCAGCAGTTACGCCGTAGGGACGGCAGATACGCAGTATTTT
>-|TRBV6-2/TRBV6-3|-|TRBJ1-3
CASSPYSGNTIYF
TGTGCCAGCAGTCCCTACTCTGGAAACACCATATATTTT
>-|TRBV5-6|many|TRBJ2-1
CASSADTNEQFF
TGTGCCAGCAGCGCGGACACCAATGAGCAGTTCTTC
>-|TRBV6-5|few|TRBJ2-7
CASSYAGWDYEQYF
TGTGCCAGCAGTTATGCAGGCTGGGACTACGAGCAGTACTTC
>-|TRBV20-1|-|TRBJ2-7
CSARPLGVHEQYF
TGCAGTGCTAGGCCCCTAGGGGTCCACGAGCAGTACTTC
>TRBD2|TRBV3-1|few|TRBJ2-7
CASSQASGGAYEQYF
TGTGCCAGCAGCCAAGCTAGCGGGGGGGCCTACGAGCAGTACTTC
>-|TRBV9|-|TRBJ1-2
CASSVEFDGLFGYTF
TGTGCCAGCAGCGTAGAATTCGACGGCCTTTTTGGCTACACCTTC
>-|TRBV29-1|many|TRBJ1-2
CSVEDQVVANYGYTF
TGCAGCGTTGAAGATCAGGTAGTAGCTAACTATGGCTACACCTTC
>-|TRBV30|-|TRBJ2-3
CAWSVGDTNTDTQYF
TGTGCCTGGAGTGTGGGGGACACAAACACAGATACGCAGTATTTT
>TRBD2|TRBV7-8|few|TRBJ2-1
CASSLFLAGLGNEQFF
TGTGCCAGCAGCTTATTTCTAGCGGGGTTGGGTAATGAGCAGTTCTTC
>-|TRBV6-5|few|TRBJ1-2
CASSYLGDLYGYTF
TGTGCCAGCAGTTACCTTGGGGATCTGTATGGCTACACCTTC
>TRBD1|TRBV7-9|many|TRBJ1-2
CASSPGQGENYGYTF
TGTGCCAGCAGCCCGGGACAGGGGGAAAACTATGGCTACACCTTC
>-|TRBV27|many|TRBJ2-1
CASRSIRDGAYNEQFF
TGTGCCAGCAGATCCATCCGGGACGGGGCCTACAATGAGCAGTTCTTC
>-|TRBV7-2|many|TRBJ2-7
CASRSSSGSYEQYF
TGTGCCAGCAGGAGTAGTAGCGGCTCCTACGAGCAGTACTTC
>-|TRBV7-9|many|TRBJ2-2
CASSGDRNTGELFF
TGTGCCAGCAGCGGGGACCGAAACACCGGGGAGCTGTTTTTT
>-|TRBV28|few|TRBJ2-1
CASSLPSSSYNEQFF
TGTGCCAGCAGTTTACCATCCAGCTCCTACAATGAGCAGTTCTTC
>TRBD1|TRBV10-3|many|TRBJ2-7
CAISTPAGTGGLYEQYF
TGTGCCATCAGTACTCCCGCCGGGACAGGGGGTTTGTACGAGCAGTACTTC
>-|TRBV6-1|few|TRBJ2-5
CASSTPGGGAETQYF
TGTGCCAGCAGTACACCGGGAGGGGGCGCGGAGACCCAGTACTTC
>-|TRBV27|many|TRBJ2-5
CASSSLGQETQYF
TGTGCCAGCAGTTCGTTAGGACAAGAGACCCAGTACTTC
>-|TRBV11-2|-|TRBJ1-1
CASSFHSTDTEAFF
TGTGCCAGCAGCTTTCATAGCACGGACACTGAAGCTTTCTTT
>-|TRBV5-4|-|TRBJ2-2
CASSGPLRELFF
TGTGCCAGCAGCGGTCCCCTTCGGGAGCTGTTTTTT
>-|TRBV7-6|-|TRBJ2-1
CASSLQVSSYNEQFF
TGTGCCAGCAGCTTACAGGTCAGCTCCTACAATGAGCAGTTCTTC
>-|TRBV6-2/TRBV6-3|many|TRBJ1-2
CASSYVLTSYGYTF
TGTGCCAGCAGTTACGTTTTAACGAGCTATGGCTACACCTTC
>TRBD2|TRBV20-1|-|TRBJ2-7
CSAALTGRTSGGYEQYF
TGCAGTGCAGCCCTGACAGGGAGGACTAGCGGGGGTTACGAGCAGTACTTC